The entry below gives a single T cell receptor beta chain sequence along with its context. The antigen remains unidentified. This table comes from immunoSEQ multiplex PCR, and its TCRdb copy is limited to in-frame clones, with some not included. The table has about 70,000 clones, around 94% seen once; the top ten hold around 1.5%. CDR1 is MNHNY, CDR2 SVGAGI, per germline (reference sequence). There are 13 residues in the CDR3. Trimming took 6 bases from V and 7 from J, leaving 16 bases between them. This record belongs to a study of cytomegalovirus exposure and HLA in healthy donors. Across the whole study: A subsequent analysis reported that the 100 to 150 validation repertoires were produced on the same platform that had also been used for the roughly 700 first-cohort repertoires. Findings and caveats of the study: TCR sequences were mostly rare, though some public TCRs occurred in many donors.

The sequence came from a young man in good health and CMV-seropositive. The sequencing sample was made of PBMCs. V is TRBV6-6 and J is TRBJ2-7; TRBD2 might be the D (6 bases). In DNA, the CDR3 is TGTGCCAGCAGCCCTGCGGGATCAGGAGAGCAGTACTTC. This gives the protein CASSPAGSGEQYF.